This T cell receptor (beta chain) was found in a study of spatial heterogeneity in lung cancer. Unique molecular identifiers, one per molecule, were present on every TCR cDNA molecule. TCRdb reprocessed the 5' RACE reads with MiXCR, giving one entry per CDR3 protein. The sample shows approximately 25,000 distinct CDR3 sequences, over 3% of them seen only once. CDR1 is MNHEY and CDR2 is SVGAGI in the germline V gene. CDR3 length: 13 residues. Trimming took 3 bases from V and 6 from J, leaving 12 bases between them. This clonotype was seen ten or more times. Noted time point: sample taken at primary tumor resection. The donors comprised about 65 untreated early-stage non-small cell lung cancer patients. Material for sequencing was whole RNA from tumor, nontumor lung or frozen PBMC, left unsorted.

The rearrangement joins TRBV6-5 to TRBJ2-7; the D call may be TRBD1 or TRBD2 (5 bases each). The source is a female donor with early-stage non-small cell lung cancer. The sequenced sample was PBMCs, obtained at surgery. Written as DNA, the CDR3 is TGTGCCAGCAGTTATGGGGGTTCGGGCGAGCAGTACTTC. Amino acid sequence: CASSYGGSGEQYF.